These 9 T cell receptor beta chains were sequenced from one sample in a study of Graves' ophthalmopathy and Graves' hyperthyroidism. The sequenced template was RNA, covering the TCR beta CDR3 region. Second-round multiplex PCR came after a first-round RT-PCR that employed HTBI primers. Using its own MiXCR run on the multiplex PCR reads, TCRdb lists one record per CDR3 protein. The sample carries some 350,000 distinct CDR3 sequences, about 18% recorded once. Sequencing was done on a sample of peripheral blood. Source of these receptors: an adult woman with stable Graves' hyperthyroidism.

This clonotype was counted at least ten times. The genes are TRBV20-1 and TRBJ2-7; 9 bases match TRBD1. V lost 6 bases to trimming and J lost 7 bases; unmatched junction nucleotides: 10. The length of the CDR3 is 13 residues. From germline, CDR1 is DFQATT and CDR2 SNEGSKA (reference sequence). The CDR3 region is CSADGDRVGEQYF. The CDR3, as DNA: TGCAGTGCCGACGGGGACAGGGTGGGTGAGCAGTACTTC.

This clonotype was seen repeatedly, ten times or more. This rearrangement joins TRBV11-1 to TRBJ2-7; TRBD2 matches 8 bases. Per the germline V gene, CDR1 is SGHAT and CDR2 is FQDESV (reference sequence). V lost 0 bases, J lost 0 bases, and 7 bases stayed unmatched. There are 17 residues in the CDR3. CDR3 nucleotide sequence: TGTGCCAGCAGCTTAGCGTCTAGCGGGCGTAGCTCCTACGAGCAGTACTTC. Encoded protein: CASSLASSGRSSYEQYF.

The chain uses TRBV27 and TRBJ2-2; tentative D call: TRBD2 (6 bases). This CDR3 is built from 16 residues. Trimming left V 5 bases short and J 5 bases short, with 18 bases between. Germline CDR1 is MNHEY and CDR2 is SMNVEV (reference sequence). Here the CDR3 reads CASSPVPFGGTGELFF. The CDR3 region has the DNA TGTGCCAGCAGTCCGGTCCCATTTGGGGGGACCGGGGAGCTGTTTTTT.

About this clonotype: The junction departs from the called germline gene at one end, perhaps through a read error. This chain connects TRBV24-1 to TRBJ2-2; D is possibly TRBD2 (5 bases). This CDR3 is 11 amino acids long. Germline values: CDR1 KGHDR, CDR2 SFDVKD. The CDR3 region is CATRQSGDLFF. The CDR3 bases are TGTGCCACCAGGCAGTCCGGGGATCTGTTTTTT.

This clonotype was seen many times. J is TRBJ1-1 and V is TRBV11-2; the D is unclear. Trimming removed 5 bases at V and 4 bases at J, with 11 bases between. The CDR3 is made up of 13 amino acids. CDR1 and CDR2 (germline): SGHAT, FQNNGV. DNA for the CDR3: TGTGCCAGCAGCCGGGAGATCGGCACTGAAGCTTTCTTT. Encoded protein: CASSREIGTEAFF.

This chain uses TRBV6-4 with TRBJ1-5; D gene unclear. The ends were cut back, 7 bases at V and 6 bases at J, with 16 bases in the middle. Germline V CDR1 and CDR2: MRHNA, SNTAGT. The CDR3 has 14 residues. Here the CDR3 reads CASTPTVGCQPQHF. CDR3 DNA: TGTGCCAGCACTCCGACGGTTGGTTGTCAGCCCCAGCATTTT.

This clonotype has ten or more counts. V is TRBV20-1 and J is TRBJ2-7, with D tentatively TRBD1 (6 bases). V was clipped by 1 base and J by 2 bases, with 18 bases between them. The CDR3 contains 16 residues. CDR1 is DFQATT, CDR2 SNEGSKA, per germline (reference sequence). In DNA, the CDR3 is TGCAGTGCTAGAGGTTTTGTGGGGACAAATCCCTACGAGCAGTACTTC. Translating gives CSARGFVGTNPYEQYF.

This clonotype came up many times. The rearrangement joins TRBV3-1 to TRBJ1-2; no clear D gene. The germline V gene encodes CDR1 LGHDT and CDR2 YNNKEL (reference sequence). V was clipped by 0 bases and J by 8 bases, with 13 bases between them. The CDR3 is 14 residues long. Here the CDR3 DNA reads TGTGCCAGCAGCCAAGATAACTCGGGGAGAGGCTACACCTTC. This sequence encodes CASSQDNSGRGYTF.

This clonotype was found many times. The chain has TRBV28 and TRBJ2-7; TRBD2 aligns across 12 bases. Germline V gene sequence: CDR1 MDHEN, CDR2 SYDVKM. V dropped 7 bases and J dropped 0; count of bases not matched to a gene: 13. This CDR3 contains 18 residues. As DNA, the CDR3 is TGTGCCAGCACGGGACTAGCGGGCCCGATGGGGAGCTCCTACGAGCAGTACTTC. As protein: CASTGLAGPMGSSYEQYF. The variable domain in full, with the rest retrieved from reference TRBV28 and TRBJ2-7, is DVKVTQSSRYLVKRTGEKVFLECVQDMDHENMFWYRQDPGLGLRLIYFSYDVKMKEKGDIPEGYSVSREKKERFSLILESASTNQTSMYLCASTGLAGPMGSSYEQYFGPGTRLTVT.